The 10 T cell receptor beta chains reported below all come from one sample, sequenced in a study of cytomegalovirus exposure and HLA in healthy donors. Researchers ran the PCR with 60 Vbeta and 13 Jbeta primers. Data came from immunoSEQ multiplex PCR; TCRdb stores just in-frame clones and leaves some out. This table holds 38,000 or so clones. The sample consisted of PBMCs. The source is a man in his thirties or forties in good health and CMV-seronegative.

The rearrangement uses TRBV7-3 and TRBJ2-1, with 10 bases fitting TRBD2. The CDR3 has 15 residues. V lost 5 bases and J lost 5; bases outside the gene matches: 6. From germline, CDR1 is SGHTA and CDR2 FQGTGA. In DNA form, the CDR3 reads TGTGCCAGCAGCGCGGGGACTAGCGCCGACAATGAGCAGTTCTTC. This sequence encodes CASSAGTSADNEQFF.

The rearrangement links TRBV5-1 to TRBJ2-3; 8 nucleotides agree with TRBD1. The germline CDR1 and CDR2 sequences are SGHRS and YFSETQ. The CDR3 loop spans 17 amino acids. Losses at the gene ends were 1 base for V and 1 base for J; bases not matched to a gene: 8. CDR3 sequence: CASSLPGQGAGTDTQYF. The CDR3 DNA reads TGCGCCAGCAGCTTGCCGGGTCAGGGGGCAGGCACAGATACGCAGTATTTT.

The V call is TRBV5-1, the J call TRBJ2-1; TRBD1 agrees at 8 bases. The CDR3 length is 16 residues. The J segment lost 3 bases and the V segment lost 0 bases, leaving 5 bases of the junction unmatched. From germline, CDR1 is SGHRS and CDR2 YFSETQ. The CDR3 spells CASSLEPTGGYNEQFF. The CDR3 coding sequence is TGCGCCAGCAGCTTGGAACCCACAGGGGGCTACAATGAGCAGTTCTTC.

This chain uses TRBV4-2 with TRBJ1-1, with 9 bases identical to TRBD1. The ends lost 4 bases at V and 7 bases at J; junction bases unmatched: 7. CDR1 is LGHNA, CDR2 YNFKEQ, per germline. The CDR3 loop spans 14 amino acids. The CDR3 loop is CASSPTGGRDEAFF. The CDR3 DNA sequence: TGTGCCAGCAGCCCGACAGGGGGGAGGGATGAAGCTTTCTTT.

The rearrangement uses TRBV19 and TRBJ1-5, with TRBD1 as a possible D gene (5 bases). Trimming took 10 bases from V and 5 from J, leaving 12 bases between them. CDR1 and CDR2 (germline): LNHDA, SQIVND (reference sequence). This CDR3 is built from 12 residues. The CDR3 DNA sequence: TGTGCCACAAGAGACAGTCATCAGCCCCAGCATTTT. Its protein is CATRDSHQPQHF.

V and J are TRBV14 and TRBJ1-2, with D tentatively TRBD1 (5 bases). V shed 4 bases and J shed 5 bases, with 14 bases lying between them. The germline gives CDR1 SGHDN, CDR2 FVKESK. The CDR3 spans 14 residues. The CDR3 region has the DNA TGTGCCAGCAGCCGAAAGACGGGGGGTTATGGCTACACCTTC. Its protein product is CASSRKTGGYGYTF.

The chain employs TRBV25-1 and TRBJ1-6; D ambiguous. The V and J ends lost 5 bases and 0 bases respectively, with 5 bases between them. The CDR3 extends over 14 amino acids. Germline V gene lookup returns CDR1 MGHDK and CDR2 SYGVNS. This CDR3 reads CASSHSSYNSPLHF. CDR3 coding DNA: TGTGCCAGCAGTCACAGCTCCTATAATTCACCCCTCCACTTT.

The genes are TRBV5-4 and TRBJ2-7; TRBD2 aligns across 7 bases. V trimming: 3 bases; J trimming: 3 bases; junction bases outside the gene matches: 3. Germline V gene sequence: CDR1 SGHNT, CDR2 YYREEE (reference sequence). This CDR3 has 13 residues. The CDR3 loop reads CASSWTGGYEQYF. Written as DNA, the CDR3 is TGTGCCAGCAGCTGGACGGGAGGCTACGAGCAGTACTTC. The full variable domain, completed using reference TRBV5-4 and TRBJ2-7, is ETGVTQSPTHLIKTRGQQVTLRCSSQSGHNTVSWYQQALGQGPQFIFQYYREEENGRGNFPPRFSGLQFPNYSSELNVNALELDDSALYLCASSWTGGYEQYFGPGTRLTVT.

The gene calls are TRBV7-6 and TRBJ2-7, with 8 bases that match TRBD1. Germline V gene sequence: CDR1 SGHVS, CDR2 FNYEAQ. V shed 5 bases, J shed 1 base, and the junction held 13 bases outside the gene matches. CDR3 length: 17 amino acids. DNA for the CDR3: TGTGCCAGCAGCCCCCGGACAGGGAGTGTTTCGTCCTACGAGCAGTACTTC. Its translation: CASSPRTGSVSSYEQYF. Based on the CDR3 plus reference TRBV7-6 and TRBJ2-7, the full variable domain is GAGVSQSPRYKVTKRGQDVALRCDPISGHVSLYWYRQALGQGPEFLTYFNYEAQQDKSGLPNDRFSAERPEGSISTLTIQRTEQRDSAMYRCASSPRTGSVSSYEQYFGPGTRLTVT.

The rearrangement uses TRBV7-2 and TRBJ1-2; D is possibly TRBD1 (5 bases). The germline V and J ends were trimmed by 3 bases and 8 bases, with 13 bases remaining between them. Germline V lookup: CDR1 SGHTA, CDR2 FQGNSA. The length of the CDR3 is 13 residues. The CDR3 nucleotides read TGTGCCAGCAGCTTGGGGGGGGGAGGAGGCTACACCTTC. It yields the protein CASSLGGGGGYTF. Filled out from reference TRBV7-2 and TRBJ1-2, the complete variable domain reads GAGVSQSPSNKVTEKGKDVELRCDPISGHTALYWYRQSLGQGLEFLIYFQGNSAPDKSGLPSDRFSAERTGGSVSTLTIQRTQQEDSAVYLCASSLGGGGGYTFGSGTRLTVV.